These 19 T cell receptor beta chains share one sample of origin, sequenced in a study of T cell changes during pregnancy in multiple sclerosis. Only in-frame clones appear in the TCRdb table, and some are missing; sequencing was by immunoSEQ multiplex PCR. The profile shows around 69,000 clones, roughly 91% of them singletons. Sequences were derived from peripheral blood, sampled in the second trimester of pregnancy. All receptors come from a female donor in good health, enrolled as a control in a pregnancy study.

The rearrangement joins TRBV6-5 to TRBJ2-3; the D is unclear. The CDR3 loop spans 13 amino acids. V lost 5 bases, J lost 1 base, and 7 bases lay in between. The germline V gene has CDR1 MNHEY and CDR2 SVGAGI. Written as DNA, the CDR3 is TGTGCCAGCAGTAACCGGGGCACAGATACGCAGTATTTT. It translates to CASSNRGTDTQYF.

This sequence joins TRBV15 and TRBJ1-1, with D possibly being TRBD1 (5 bases). CDR1 is LNHNV and CDR2 is YYDKDF in the germline V gene (reference sequence). Trimming cost V 1 base and J 3 bases, with 24 bases left between them. The CDR3 consists of 19 residues. This CDR3 is CATSRADGGVLRRDTEAFF. CDR3 nucleotides: TGTGCCACCAGCAGAGCCGACGGGGGAGTGTTAAGAAGGGACACTGAAGCTTTCTTT.

The chain joins TRBV6-1 to TRBJ2-3, with 13 bases identical to TRBD2. Germline-derived CDR1 and CDR2 are MNHNS and SASEGT. V dropped 8 bases and J dropped 5; count of bases not matched to a gene: 4. CDR3 length equals 14 residues. CDR3 amino acids: CASRTSGGRDTQYF. In nucleotides, the CDR3 is TGTGCCAGCCGGACTAGCGGGGGCCGAGATACGCAGTATTTT.

J is TRBJ1-4 and V is TRBV9, with D maybe TRBD1 (6 bases). V lost 0 bases to trimming and J lost 8 bases, with 17 bases between them. Germline values: CDR1 SGDLS, CDR2 YYNGEE. The CDR3 has 16 amino acids. In DNA, the CDR3 is TGTGCCAGCAGCGTAGCTCTAGGGCAGGGGACCGAAAAACTGTTTTTT. Translated, it gives CASSVALGQGTEKLFF. Looking up the rest from reference TRBV9 and TRBJ1-4 gives the full variable domain: DSGVTQTPKHLITATGQRVTLRCSPRSGDLSVYWYQQSLDQGLQFLIQYYNGEERAKGNILERFSAQQFPDLHSELNLSSLELGDSALYFCASSVALGQGTEKLFFGSGTQLSVL.

The chain recombines TRBV28 with TRBJ2-7; 8 bases align to TRBD1. The length of the CDR3 is 18 residues. The ends lost 5 bases at V and 2 bases at J; junction bases unmatched: 17. CDR1 MDHEN and CDR2 SYDVKM come from the germline V gene. The CDR3 DNA follows: TGTGCCAGCAGTCTTCAACTATTCGGACAGGGCCAGACCTACGAGCAGTACTTC. This sequence encodes CASSLQLFGQGQTYEQYF.

In its sample, this clone was seen a few times. The chain uses TRBV19 and TRBJ2-3; maybe TRBD2 (5 bases). Between the trimmed V and J ends, which lost 7 bases and 0 bases, there was a span of 11 bases. The CDR3 is 14 amino acids. Germline CDR1 reads LNHDA; CDR2 reads SQIVND (reference sequence). This chain's CDR3 is CASIEGGSTDTQYF. CDR3 bases: TGTGCCAGTATTGAGGGTGGAAGCACAGATACGCAGTATTTT.

This chain links TRBV7-9 with TRBJ1-2; D possibly corresponds to TRBD1 (6 bases). The ends were cut back, 5 bases at V and 7 bases at J, with 20 bases in the middle. The CDR3 totals 15 residues. Looked up from germline, CDR1 is SEHNR and CDR2 is FQNEAQ (reference sequence). The CDR3 sequence is CASSLGRGGRGGYTF. In DNA, the CDR3 is TGTGCCAGCAGCCTAGGAAGGGGGGGCCGGGGTGGCTACACCTTC.

The chain couples TRBV7-2 to TRBJ2-7, with D perhaps matching TRBD2 (5 bases). This CDR3 spans 16 amino acids. Germline values: CDR1 SGHTA, CDR2 FQGNSA. V was trimmed by 1 base and J by 0 bases, leaving 13 bases between them. This chain's CDR3 is CASSLGPGRVSYEQYF. CDR3 coding DNA: TGTGCCAGCAGCTTAGGTCCCGGGCGGGTCTCCTACGAGCAGTACTTC. Full variable domain (rest looked up from reference TRBV7-2 and TRBJ2-7): GAGVSQSPSNKVTEKGKDVELRCDPISGHTALYWYRQSLGQGLEFLIYFQGNSAPDKSGLPSDRFSAERTGGSVSTLTIQRTQQEDSAVYLCASSLGPGRVSYEQYFGPGTRLTVT.

The chain combines TRBV19 with TRBJ1-4; D possibly corresponds to TRBD1 (6 bases). Germline CDR1 is LNHDA and CDR2 is SQIVND (reference sequence). V was trimmed by 8 bases and J by 4 bases, leaving 14 bases between them. The CDR3 has 14 amino acids. The CDR3, as DNA: TGTGCCAGTGGCCTGACAGGAATTAATGAAAAACTGTTTTTT. This sequence encodes CASGLTGINEKLFF.

V usage is TRBV19 and J usage is TRBJ1-1; weak D call: TRBD1 (5 bases). Germline CDR1 reads LNHDA; CDR2 reads SQIVND (reference sequence). The V gene lost 6 bases and the J gene lost 5 bases, with 22 bases spanning the gap. The CDR3 loop spans 16 amino acids. The CDR3 DNA reads as TGTGCCAGTAGCACACAGGCAGGACCCAAGGGGACTGAAGCTTTCTTT. It specifies CASSTQAGPKGTEAFF.

The genes are TRBV28 and TRBJ2-5; 9 nucleotides align to TRBD2. The junction had 13 bases not matched to a gene; V was cut back by 3 bases and J by 5 bases. Germline V gene sequence: CDR1 MDHEN, CDR2 SYDVKM. The CDR3 sequence is 17 residues long. For the CDR3, the DNA is TGTGCCAGCAGTTTCCTAAGTAGCGGGGGAGGTTTCGAGACCCAGTACTTC. Protein product: CASSFLSSGGGFETQYF. Variable domain in full (rest from reference TRBV28 and TRBJ2-5): DVKVTQSSRYLVKRTGEKVFLECVQDMDHENMFWYRQDPGLGLRLIYFSYDVKMKEKGDIPEGYSVSREKKERFSLILESASTNQTSMYLCASSFLSSGGGFETQYFGPGTRLLVL.

The chain is built from TRBV6-1 and TRBJ1-4; D ambiguous. Trimming took off 8 bases at V and 2 bases at J, with 12 bases between the two ends. Germline CDR1 reads MNHNS; CDR2 reads SASEGT. The CDR3 covers 14 residues. CDR3 amino acids: CASFQRSTNEKLFF. CDR3 bases: TGTGCCAGCTTCCAGAGGAGCACTAATGAAAAACTGTTTTTT.

The chain joins TRBV27 to TRBJ2-2; D is ambiguous. CDR3 length equals 13 residues. Deletions cut 8 bases from V and 3 bases from J, with 10 bases between. CDR1 MNHEY and CDR2 SMNVEV come from the germline V gene (reference sequence). CDR3 DNA: TGTGCCAGCTTAAAGACATACACCGGGGAGCTGTTTTTT. Protein: CASLKTYTGELFF.

The chain uses TRBV27 and TRBJ1-1; 7 bases are shared with TRBD1. Germline CDR1 MNHEY, CDR2 SMNVEV (reference sequence). This CDR3 is 14 amino acids long. Trimming at V came to 6 bases and at J to 4 bases, leaving 8 bases not matched to a gene. DNA for the CDR3: TGTGCCAGCAGCCCCTTTGCAGGGGGCACTGAAGCTTTCTTT. The encoded protein is CASSPFAGGTEAFF.

The V gene is TRBV19, the J gene TRBJ2-7, with a weak D call TRBD1 (7 bases). Trimming left V 5 bases short and J 3 bases short, with 17 bases between. The V gene's germline CDR1 is LNHDA and CDR2 SQIVND (reference sequence). The CDR3 spans 15 residues. CDR3 in DNA: TGTGCCAGTAGTGTCCAGGCAGGGGGGAACTACGAGCAGTACTTC. This sequence encodes CASSVQAGGNYEQYF.

V usage is TRBV7-9 and J usage is TRBJ1-5; weak D call: TRBD1 (5 bases). The CDR3 has 17 residues. The V gene's germline CDR1 is SEHNR and CDR2 FQNEAQ (reference sequence). Trimming cost V 4 bases and J 0 bases, with 16 bases left between them. The CDR3 DNA follows: TGTGCCAGCAGCTCGGCTAATTTAGGGGATAGCAATCAGCCCCAGCATTTT. Its translation: CASSSANLGDSNQPQHF.

V gene TRBV2 combines with J gene TRBJ2-7; TRBD2 might be the D (5 bases). Germline V CDR1 and CDR2: SNHLY, FYNNEI. V was clipped by 7 bases and J by 0 bases, with 13 bases between them. This CDR3 spans 14 amino acids. The CDR3 loop reads CASNLGANSYEQYF. CDR3 coding DNA: TGTGCCAGCAATCTGGGAGCTAACTCCTACGAGCAGTACTTC.

This clone has just one count. This chain connects TRBV13 to TRBJ2-1; 9 bases map to TRBD2. Trimming cost V 0 bases and J 11 bases; bases outside gene matches: 5. CDR3 length: 14 residues. CDR1 is PRHDT and CDR2 is FYEKMQ in the germline V gene (reference sequence). The CDR3: CASSLGLAGSKQFF. The CDR3 DNA sequence: TGTGCCAGCAGCTTAGGGCTAGCGGGAAGTAAGCAGTTCTTC.

This chain uses TRBV5-8 with TRBJ2-3; 13 bases match TRBD2. The CDR3 totals 17 residues. V shed 2 bases, J shed 5 bases, and the junction held 8 bases outside the gene matches. Germline V gene data show CDR1 as SGHTS and CDR2 as YDEGEE. Written as DNA, the CDR3 is TGTGCCAGCAGCTTCGCGGGACTAGCGGGATATAGAGATACGCAGTATTTT. This codes for CASSFAGLAGYRDTQYF.